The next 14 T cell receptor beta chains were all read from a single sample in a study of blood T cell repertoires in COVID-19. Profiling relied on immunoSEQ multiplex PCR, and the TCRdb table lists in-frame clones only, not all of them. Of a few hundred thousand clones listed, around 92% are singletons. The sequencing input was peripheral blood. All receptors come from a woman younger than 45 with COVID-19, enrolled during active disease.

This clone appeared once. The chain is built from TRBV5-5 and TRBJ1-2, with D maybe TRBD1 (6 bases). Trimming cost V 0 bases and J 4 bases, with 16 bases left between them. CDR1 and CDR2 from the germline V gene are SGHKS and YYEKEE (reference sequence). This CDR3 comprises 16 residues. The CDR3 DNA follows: TGTGCCAGCAGCTTGGCCCTGGACAGTCGACTCTATGGCTACACCTTC. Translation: CASSLALDSRLYGYTF. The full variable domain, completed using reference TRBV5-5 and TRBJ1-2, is DAGVTQSPTHLIKTRGQQVTLRCSPISGHKSVSWYQQVLGQGPQFIFQYYEKEERGRGNFPDRFSARQFPNYSSELNVNALLLGDSALYLCASSLALDSRLYGYTFGSGTRLTVV.

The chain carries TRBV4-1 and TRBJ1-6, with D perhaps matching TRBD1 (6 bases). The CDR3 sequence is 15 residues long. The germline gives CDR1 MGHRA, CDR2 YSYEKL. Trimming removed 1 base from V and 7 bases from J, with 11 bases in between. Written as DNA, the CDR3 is TGCGCCAGCAGCCAAGGGACTCAGGGGAATTCACCCCTCCACTTT. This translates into CASSQGTQGNSPLHF.

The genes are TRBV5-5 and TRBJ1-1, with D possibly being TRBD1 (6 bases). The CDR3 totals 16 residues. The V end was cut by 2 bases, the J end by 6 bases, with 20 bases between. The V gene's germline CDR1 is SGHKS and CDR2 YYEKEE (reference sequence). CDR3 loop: CASSFFWGRGVSEAFF. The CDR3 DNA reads TGTGCCAGCAGCTTCTTTTGGGGCAGGGGAGTTTCTGAAGCTTTCTTT.

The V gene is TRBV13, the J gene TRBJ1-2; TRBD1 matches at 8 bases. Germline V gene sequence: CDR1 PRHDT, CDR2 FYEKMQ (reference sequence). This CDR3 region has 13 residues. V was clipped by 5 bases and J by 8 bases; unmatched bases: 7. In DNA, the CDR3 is TGTGCCAGCAGCCAGAACCCAGGGGGCGGCTACACCTTC. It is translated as CASSQNPGGGYTF. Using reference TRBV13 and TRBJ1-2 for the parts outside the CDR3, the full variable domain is AAGVIQSPRHLIKEKRETATLKCYPIPRHDTVYWYQQGPGQDPQFLISFYEKMQSDKGSIPDRFSAQQFSDYHSELNMSSLELGDSALYFCASSQNPGGGYTFGSGTRLTVV.

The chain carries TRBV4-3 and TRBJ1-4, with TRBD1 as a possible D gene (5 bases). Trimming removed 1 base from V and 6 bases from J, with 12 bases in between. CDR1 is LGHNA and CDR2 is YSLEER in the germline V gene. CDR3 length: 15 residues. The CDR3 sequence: CASSQGGTPDEKLFF. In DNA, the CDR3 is TGCGCCAGCAGCCAAGGCGGGACGCCGGATGAAAAACTGTTTTTT.

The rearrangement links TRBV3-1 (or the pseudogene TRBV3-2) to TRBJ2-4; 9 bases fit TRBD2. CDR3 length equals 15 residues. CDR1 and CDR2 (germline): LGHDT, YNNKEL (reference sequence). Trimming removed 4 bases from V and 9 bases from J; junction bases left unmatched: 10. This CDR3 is CASSPIAGGAGIQYF. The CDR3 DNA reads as TGTGCCAGCAGCCCCATTGCGGGGGGGGCGGGCATTCAGTACTTC.

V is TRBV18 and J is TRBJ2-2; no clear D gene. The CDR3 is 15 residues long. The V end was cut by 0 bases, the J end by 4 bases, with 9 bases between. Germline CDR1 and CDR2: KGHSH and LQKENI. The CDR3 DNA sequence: TGTGCCAGCTCACCACCGTCTGGGCCCACCGGGGAGCTGTTTTTT. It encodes CASSPPSGPTGELFF.

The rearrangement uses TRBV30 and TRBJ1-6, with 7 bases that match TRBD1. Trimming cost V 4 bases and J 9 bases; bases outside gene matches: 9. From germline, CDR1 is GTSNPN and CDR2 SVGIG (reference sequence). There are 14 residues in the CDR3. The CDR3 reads CAWNPRQGVSPLHF. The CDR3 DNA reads TGTGCCTGGAACCCCAGACAGGGTGTTTCACCCCTCCACTTT.

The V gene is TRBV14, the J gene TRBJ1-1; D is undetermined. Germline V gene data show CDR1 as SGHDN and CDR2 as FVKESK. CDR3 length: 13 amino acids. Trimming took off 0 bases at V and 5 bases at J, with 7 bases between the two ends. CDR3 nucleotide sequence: TGTGCCAGCAGCCAAGATCTCAGTACTGAAGCTTTCTTT. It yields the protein CASSQDLSTEAFF. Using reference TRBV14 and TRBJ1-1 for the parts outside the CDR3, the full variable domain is EAGVTQFPSHSVIEKGQTVTLRCDPISGHDNLYWYRRVMGKEIKFLLHFVKESKQDESGMPNNRFLAERTGGTYSTLKVQPAELEDSGVYFCASSQDLSTEAFFGQGTRLTVV.

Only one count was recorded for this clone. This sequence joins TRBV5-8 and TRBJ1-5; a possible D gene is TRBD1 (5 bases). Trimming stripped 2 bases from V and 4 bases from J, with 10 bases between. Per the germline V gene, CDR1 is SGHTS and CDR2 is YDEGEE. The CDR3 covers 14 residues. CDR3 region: CASSFRGQNQPQHF. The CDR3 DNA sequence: TGTGCCAGCAGCTTTAGGGGCCAGAATCAGCCCCAGCATTTT.

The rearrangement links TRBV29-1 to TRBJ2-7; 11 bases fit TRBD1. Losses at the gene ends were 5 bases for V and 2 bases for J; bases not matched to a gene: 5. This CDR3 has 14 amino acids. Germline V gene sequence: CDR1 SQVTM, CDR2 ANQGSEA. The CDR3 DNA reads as TGCAGCGTTTCCGGACAGGGGGCTCCCTACGAGCAGTACTTC. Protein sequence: CSVSGQGAPYEQYF.

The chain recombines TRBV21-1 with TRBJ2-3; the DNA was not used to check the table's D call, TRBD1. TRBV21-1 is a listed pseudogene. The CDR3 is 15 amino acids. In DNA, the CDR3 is TGTGCCAGCAGCAAAGGGGGCAGGGGTACGTATACGCAGTATTTT. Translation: CASSKGGRGTYTQYF.

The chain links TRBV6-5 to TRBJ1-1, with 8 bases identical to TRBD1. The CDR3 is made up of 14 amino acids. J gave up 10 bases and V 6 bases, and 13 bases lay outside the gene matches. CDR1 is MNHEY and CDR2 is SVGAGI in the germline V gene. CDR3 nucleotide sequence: TGTGCCAGCAGAAACCGACTCAGGGGGCTAGTAGCTTTCTTT. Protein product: CASRNRLRGLVAFF.

The CDR3 coding sequence is TGCGCCAGCAGTCAATCCCTAAGGACAGGAGACAATCAGCCCCAGCATTTT. This encodes CASSQSLRTGDNQPQHF. J is TRBJ1-5 and V is TRBV23-1; 7 nucleotides align to TRBD1. TRBV23-1 is labeled an ORF, and its function is uncertain. The CDR3 sequence is 17 residues long. The J segment lost 3 bases and the V segment lost 0 bases, leaving 8 bases of the junction unmatched.